Shown below are 24 T cell receptor beta chains from a single sample sequenced in a study of T cells after yellow fever vaccination. TCRdb re-analysed the 5' RACE reads in MiXCR, keeping a single row per CDR3 protein. The data contain approximately 240,000 distinct CDR3 sequences, approximately 3.5% of them singletons. The sequencing used PBMCs, collected 15 days after the yellow fever booster vaccination. The receptor source for this set is a man younger than 35 who received the YFV17D yellow fever vaccine.

This clonotype was seen at least ten times. The chain links TRBV20-1 to TRBJ1-1; D gene uncertain. The CDR3 spans 14 residues. Germline CDR1 and CDR2: DFQATT and SNEGSKA (reference sequence). V was pared by 2 bases and J by 0 bases, with 10 bases between. The CDR3 loop reads CSARSRQMNTEAFF. The CDR3 DNA reads TGCAGTGCTAGATCGAGGCAGATGAACACTGAAGCTTTCTTT.

At least ten counts were recorded for this clonotype. The chain combines TRBV30 with TRBJ1-2; the D is unclear. Germline assignment: CDR1 GTSNPN and CDR2 SVGIG (reference sequence). V was clipped by 3 bases and J by 0 bases, with 8 bases between them. CDR3 size: 13 residues. CDR3 in amino acids: CAWSVTSNYGYTF. In DNA form, the CDR3 reads TGTGCCTGGAGCGTAACGTCTAACTATGGCTACACCTTC.

This clonotype was counted at least ten times. The DNA for the CDR3 is TGTGCCAGCAGCGTAGGGCAAGACAGTTTCAATGAGCAGTTCTTC. It specifies CASSVGQDSFNEQFF. V is TRBV9 and J is TRBJ2-1, with D possibly TRBD1 on 5 matching bases. Per the germline V gene, CDR1 is SGDLS and CDR2 is YYNGEE. This CDR3 is 15 amino acids long. Trimming removed 0 bases from V and 6 bases from J, with 13 bases in between.

In its sample, this clonotype was seen many times. The chain combines TRBV7-2 with TRBJ2-1, with a weak D call TRBD1 (5 bases). This CDR3 is 13 amino acids long. The germline V gene has CDR1 SGHTA and CDR2 FQGNSA. V lost 5 bases and J 6 bases, leaving 11 bases between the germline ends. CDR3 nucleotides: TGTGCCAGCAGCCAGTTTGGGGCCAATGAGCAGTTCTTC. It specifies CASSQFGANEQFF. The variable domain in full, with the rest retrieved from reference TRBV7-2 and TRBJ2-1, is GAGVSQSPSNKVTEKGKDVELRCDPISGHTALYWYRQSLGQGLEFLIYFQGNSAPDKSGLPSDRFSAERTGGSVSTLTIQRTQQEDSAVYLCASSQFGANEQFFGPGTRLTVL.

This clonotype has ten or more counts. V and J are TRBV9 and TRBJ2-2; no firm D call. V lost 1 base and J 2 bases, leaving 9 bases between the germline ends. Germline V gene sequence: CDR1 SGDLS, CDR2 YYNGEE. The CDR3 has 15 amino acids. CDR3 sequence reads: CASSVYSANTGELFF. DNA for the CDR3: TGTGCCAGCAGCGTATACAGCGCAAACACCGGGGAGCTGTTTTTT.

There are many counts of this clonotype. This rearrangement joins TRBV7-8 to TRBJ1-1; no reliable D call. CDR3 length: 16 amino acids. The ends were cut back, 5 bases at V and 0 bases at J, with 16 bases in the middle. Germline V lookup: CDR1 SGHVS, CDR2 FQNEAQ. CDR3 sequence: CASSARLRFMNTEAFF. CDR3 nucleotide sequence: TGTGCCAGCAGCGCGAGACTTAGGTTCATGAACACTGAAGCTTTCTTT. Filled out from reference TRBV7-8 and TRBJ1-1, the complete variable domain reads GAGVSQSPRYKVAKRGQDVALRCDPISGHVSLFWYQQALGQGPEFLTYFQNEAQLDKSGLPSDRFFAERPEGSVSTLKIQRTQQEDSAVYLCASSARLRFMNTEAFFGQGTRLTVV.

There are many counts of this clonotype. J is TRBJ1-4 and V is TRBV30, with 7 bases lining up with TRBD1. In germline, CDR1 is GTSNPN, CDR2 SVGIG (reference sequence). There are 14 residues in the CDR3. Trimming at V came to 2 bases and at J to 4 bases, leaving 4 bases not matched to a gene. Written as DNA, the CDR3 is TGTGCCTGGAGTTGGGGGGACAGTAATGAAAAACTGTTTTTT. This encodes CAWSWGDSNEKLFF.

This clonotype occurred many times. This sequence joins TRBV5-1 and TRBJ2-3; TRBD1 is a possible D gene (5 bases). V lost 1 base and J 4 bases, leaving 10 bases between the germline ends. This CDR3 spans 14 amino acids. Germline loops: CDR1 SGHRS, CDR2 YFSETQ. The CDR3 DNA follows: TGCGCCAGCAGCTTGTTCACAGGCCCAGATACGCAGTATTTT. As protein: CASSLFTGPDTQYF.

This clonotype was seen at least ten times. This sequence joins TRBV7-9 and TRBJ1-1; D possibly corresponds to TRBD1 (5 bases). The CDR3 extends over 11 amino acids. Trimming cost V 7 bases and J 4 bases, with 7 bases left between them. Germline CDR1 SEHNR, CDR2 FQNEAQ (reference sequence). CDR3 nucleotide sequence: TGTGCCAGCACAGGGACCACTGAAGCTTTCTTT. Amino acid sequence: CASTGTTEAFF.

This clonotype was seen at least ten times. This chain joins TRBV6-1 and TRBJ1-5; D not resolved. The length of the CDR3 is 13 residues. With 7 bases removed from V and 5 bases from J, the gap between germline ends came to 12 bases. Germline V lookup: CDR1 MNHNS, CDR2 SASEGT. The CDR3 here is CASTSFFDQPQHF. In DNA form, the CDR3 reads TGTGCCAGCACCTCCTTTTTTGATCAGCCCCAGCATTTT.

This clonotype was counted ten times or more. V usage is TRBV30 and J usage is TRBJ2-1, with TRBD2 identical over 9 bases. CDR1 is GTSNPN, CDR2 SVGIG, per germline (reference sequence). The CDR3 is 12 amino acids. Trimming cost V 8 bases and J 8 bases; bases outside gene matches: 7. In DNA form, the CDR3 reads TGTGCCGGGGCGCGGGGGGGCGATGAGCAGTTCTTC. It codes for CAGARGGDEQFF.

This clonotype was found many times. The rearrangement joins TRBV7-2 to TRBJ2-7, with TRBD2 matching 7 bases. The V and J ends lost 5 bases and 7 bases, in that order; junction bases with no gene match: 14. The CDR3 runs to 15 residues. Germline V CDR1 and CDR2: SGHTA, FQGNSA. DNA of the CDR3: TGTGCCAGCAGCCTACCCCTAAGCGGGGTGGGTGAGCAGTACTTC. Translating it yields CASSLPLSGVGEQYF.

This clonotype came up many times. V and J are TRBV7-2 and TRBJ2-3, with 9 bases lining up with TRBD2. Germline V gene data show CDR1 as SGHTA and CDR2 as FQGNSA. The V gene end was trimmed by 1 base and the J gene end by 3 bases; junction bases not matched to a gene: 5. This CDR3 has 16 amino acids. As DNA, the CDR3 is TGTGCCAGCAGCTTAGGGGCGGGGGGGCGAACAGATACGCAGTATTTT. Translation: CASSLGAGGRTDTQYF.

This clonotype has ten or more counts. V usage is TRBV12-3 or TRBV12-4 and J usage is TRBJ2-3; 8 bases agree with TRBD2. The CDR3 sequence is 15 residues long. V shed 2 bases, J shed 1 base, and the junction held 2 bases outside the gene matches. CDR3 DNA: TGTGCCAGCAGTTTATGGCGGGGGGGCACAGATACGCAGTATTTT. Amino acid sequence: CASSLWRGGTDTQYF.

This clonotype has ten or more counts. The V call is TRBV5-5, the J call TRBJ1-3; D not resolved. V shed 4 bases and J shed 9 bases, with 17 bases lying between them. The CDR3 runs to 14 residues. CDR1 is SGHKS and CDR2 is YYEKEE in the germline V gene (reference sequence). The CDR3 DNA reads TGTGCCAGCAGCAATGGAATCGCGGACTCCACCATATATTTT. This encodes CASSNGIADSTIYF.

With respect to this clonotype: This may be a read error: a much more frequent sequence differs by one nucleotide. CDR3 protein: CASRLLAVPSSTVTQYF. In DNA form, the CDR3 reads TGTGCCAGCAGGTTACTAGCGGTTCCCTCAAGCACAGTTACGCAGTATTTT. V usage is TRBV6-5 and J usage is TRBJ2-3; 8 bases align to TRBD2. This CDR3 comprises 17 residues. The germline gives CDR1 MNHEY, CDR2 SVGAGI.

This clonotype was seen ten or more times. V gene TRBV10-3 combines with J gene TRBJ1-4; D remains unclear. The V gene's germline CDR1 is ENHRY and CDR2 SYGVKD. The V end was cut by 4 bases, the J end by 5 bases, with 8 bases between. The CDR3 contains 13 residues. CDR3 residues: CAISGLQNEKLFF. The CDR3 DNA follows: TGTGCCATCAGTGGTCTCCAGAATGAAAAACTGTTTTTT.

This clonotype has at least ten counts. CDR3 bases: TGTGCCAGCAGCTCCCTTTCTAGCGGGGGATATCAAGAGACCCAGTACTTC. Translated, it gives CASSSLSSGGYQETQYF. The gene calls are TRBV11-2 and TRBJ2-5, with 10 positions matching TRBD2. The junction had 10 bases not matched to a gene; V was cut back by 4 bases and J by 2 bases. The germline V gene encodes CDR1 SGHAT and CDR2 FQNNGV. The CDR3 length is 17 residues.

This clonotype was observed at least ten times. The chain joins TRBV4-2 to TRBJ1-1; D gene ambiguous. This CDR3 comprises 13 residues. CDR1 and CDR2 from the germline V gene are LGHNA and YNFKEQ. The V end lost 1 base, the J end lost 11 bases, and 14 bases lay between the germline ends. CDR3 amino acids: CASSQGLARWAFF. The DNA of the CDR3 is TGTGCCAGCAGCCAAGGTCTAGCCCGTTGGGCTTTCTTT.

This clonotype was seen at least ten times. V gene TRBV25-1 combines with J gene TRBJ1-4, with 9 positions matching TRBD1. The CDR3 runs 15 residues. Germline CDR1 is MGHDK and CDR2 is SYGVNS. Trimming removed 4 bases from V and 10 bases from J; junction bases left unmatched: 10. CDR3 sequence (DNA): TGTGCCAGCAGTGGAACGGACAGGGGAGGCGGAAAACTGTTTTTT. This gives the protein CASSGTDRGGGKLFF.

Ten or more counts support this clonotype. The chain employs TRBV7-2 and TRBJ2-7; D may be TRBD2 (6 bases). V was clipped by 2 bases and J by 4 bases, with 12 bases between them. The CDR3 is 14 residues long. CDR1 is SGHTA, CDR2 FQGNSA, per germline. CDR3 amino acids: CASSLSLASYEQYF. The CDR3 region has the DNA TGTGCCAGCAGCTTAAGCCTAGCGTCATACGAGCAGTACTTC.

This clonotype was seen repeatedly, ten times or more. V gene TRBV4-1 combines with J gene TRBJ2-7, with unresolved D. Germline V lookup: CDR1 MGHRA, CDR2 YSYEKL. V was clipped by 2 bases and J by 3 bases, with 8 bases between them. There are 13 residues in the CDR3. This chain's CDR3 is CASSQRPGYEQYF. The CDR3, as DNA: TGCGCCAGCAGCCAACGACCTGGCTACGAGCAGTACTTC.

This clonotype occurred many times. The V gene is TRBV4-3, the J gene TRBJ1-2; 12 bases fit TRBD1. CDR1 LGHNA and CDR2 YSLEER come from the germline V gene. With V trimmed by 1 base and J by 8 bases, 14 bases remained unmatched. CDR3 size: 18 residues. CDR3 nucleotides: TGCGCCAGCAGCCAAGTCCGGGACAGGGGGCTTGGAGATGAGGGCTACACCTTC. It is translated as CASSQVRDRGLGDEGYTF.

This clonotype was seen more than once but under ten times. The gene calls are TRBV7-8 and TRBJ2-7; no clear D gene. Germline V gene lookup returns CDR1 SGHVS and CDR2 FQNEAQ. The length of the CDR3 is 14 residues. The germline V and J ends were trimmed by 5 bases and 0 bases, with 11 bases remaining between them. CDR3 sequence (DNA): TGTGCCAGCAGCCTCACCGCGAGCTCCTACGAGCAGTACGTC. Translation: CASSLTASSYEQYV.